This T cell receptor beta chain was identified in a study of T cell responses to AZD1222 COVID-19 vaccine. For this clone: Antigen: not known.

Profiled with immunoSEQ multiplex PCR; TCRdb holds only in-frame clones, not every one. The sample lists more than 90,000 clones, roughly 83% occurring once. Whole-study results and caveats: Regions left unmutated in variants are reportedly the target of nearly half of spike-specific TCRs.

Analyses pooled second doses at about 4 or about 12 weeks. V was shortened by 8 bases and J by 2 bases, with 10 bases between the two germline ends. This CDR3 spans 13 amino acids. The germline V gene encodes CDR1 LGHDT and CDR2 YNNKEL (reference sequence). The clonotype originates from an adult who received the AZD1222 COVID-19 vaccine. This rearrangement joins TRBV3-1 (or the pseudogene TRBV3-2) to TRBJ1-3; possible D gene TRBD1, 5 bases. The source material was peripheral blood, sampled 28 days after the second AZD1222 dose. The CDR3 reads CASEPTAGNTIYF. In DNA, the CDR3 is TGTGCCAGCGAACCGACAGCTGGAAACACCATATATTTT.